This T cell receptor beta chain is from a study of shared clonotypes between healthy human individuals. Assay: immunoSEQ multiplex PCR; the TCRdb copy retains only in-frame clones and omits some. The repertoire consists of around 2.1 million clones, with more than 85% occurring once and the leading ten covering under 2%. This clone was detected only once. The antigen is unknown. Study findings and constraints: Measured sharing among donors was expected to vary with sequencing depth.

There are 14 residues in the CDR3. V lost 1 base to trimming and J lost 3 bases, with 11 bases between them. CDR1 is SGDLS, CDR2 YYNGEE, per germline. Terminally differentiated effector memory CD45RA+ cells were excluded from the naive CD8 cells, which were CD45RO-negative and positively selected for CCR7. Caucasian adults residing in Nashville, Tennessee made up all the donors. This clonotype was sampled from a man aged 18 to 29 in good health. Some clones in this sample may be carry-over from other donors' samples. The material sequenced was naive CD8+ T cells from PBMCs. The V and J genes are TRBV9 and TRBJ2-7; D unresolved. The CDR3 reads CASSVSGINYEQYF. The DNA for the CDR3 is TGTGCCAGCAGCGTATCTGGGATAAACTACGAGCAGTACTTC.